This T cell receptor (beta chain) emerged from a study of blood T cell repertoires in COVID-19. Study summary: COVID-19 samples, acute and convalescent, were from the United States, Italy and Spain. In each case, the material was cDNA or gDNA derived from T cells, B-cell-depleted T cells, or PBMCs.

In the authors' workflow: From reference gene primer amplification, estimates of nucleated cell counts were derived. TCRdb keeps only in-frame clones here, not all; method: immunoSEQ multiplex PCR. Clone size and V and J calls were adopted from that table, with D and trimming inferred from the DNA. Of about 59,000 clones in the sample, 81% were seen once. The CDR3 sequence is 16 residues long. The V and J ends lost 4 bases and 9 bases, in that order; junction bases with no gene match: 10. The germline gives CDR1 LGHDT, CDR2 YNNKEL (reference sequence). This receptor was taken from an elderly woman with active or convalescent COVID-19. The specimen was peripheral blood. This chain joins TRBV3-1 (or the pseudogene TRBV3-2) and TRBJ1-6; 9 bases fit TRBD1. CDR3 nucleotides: TGTGCCAGCAGCCGCCCGGGACAGGGCCACGGTTCACCCCTCCACTTT. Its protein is CASSRPGQGHGSPLHF.